This record concerns one T cell receptor (beta chain) sequence. Which antigen it targets is not known. The record has no base qualities; no much larger clone is one base away. Reading from cysteine to phenylalanine, the CDR3 counts 15 amino acids. Just the 45-base CDR3 DNA is kept, in frame starting at base 1. The immunoSEQ kit was used, according to the manufacturer's recommendations, to generate TCR beta libraries from genomic DNA. For library preparation, a first multiplex PCR was performed with proprietary primers, followed by a second PCR in which unique barcodes were added, and bead cleanups were performed after each round. Each sample batch included a kit-provided positive control reaction and a negative control reaction. The final libraries underwent checking on an Agilent 4200 TapeStation D1000 ScreenTape, volumetric pooling, and quantification by qPCR. Sequencing was performed on an Illumina NextSeq500 using a MidOutput 150-cycle cartridge, with 156 Read1 cycles, 15 Index1 cycles, and the kit custom primers. The pooled library was loaded at approximately 0.96 pM, and about 19% PhiX control was spiked in. The paper's processing steps were these. Vendor-processed data were analyzed in R, and a clonotype was defined as all T cells sharing the same CDR3 nucleotide sequence. In the clone abundance analyses, frequencies in each sample were normalized to that sample's 10,000 most abundant clones. Before analysis, public T cell clones were removed, and these numbered fewer than six per sample on average. Tumor-enriched and baseline blood-enriched clonotypes were defined by at least a 32-fold difference in abundance between compartments. A beta-binomial differential abundance model was used to identify clonotypes that were expanded or contracted between blood time points. Tumor-blood repertoire similarity was measured with the Baroni-Urbani and Buser coefficient, and groups were compared using two-tailed Wilcoxon tests in R. What TCRdb holds here is the immuneACCESS table cut down to in-frame rearrangements. Part of the clones is not present; checked against another copy, under half of the missing clones reflect an unresolved V gene, and the others are unexplained. V, J and clone size are those of that table, while D and trimming were read from the DNA. The sample records 150,000 to 180,000 clones, about nine tenths of which are singletons. Roughly 13% of the sample is held by the ten biggest clonotypes.

What this sample's time point label stands for: blood 2 weeks post-SBRT. The treatment or condition label corresponds to: 15 Gy SBRT to primary tumor, nephrectomy 4 weeks later. To follow tumor-enriched clonotypes, serial peripheral blood was collected from radiation-treated patients at baseline and at 2 weeks and 4 weeks after SBRT. Renal cell carcinoma with clear cell pathology was present in all patients. Genomic DNA for TCR sequencing was prepared using the QIAamp DNA Blood Mini Kit (Qiagen). The analyses included just those samples that passed every quality control check. This sample was taken from a study of radiation and T cells in renal cell carcinoma (TCRdb year 2020). At the level of the whole study: The samples were drawn from a clinical trial, where primary renal cell carcinomas were treated with 15 Gy of stereotactic body radiation therapy and then removed by nephrectomy 4 weeks afterward. A total of around 50 samples underwent TCR beta sequencing, made up of about 25 tumors and about 27 peripheral blood samples. Across all 50 or so samples, under 4,500,000 unique CDR3 nucleotide sequences, encoding 2,658,974 unique CDR3 amino acid sequences, were identified. Summary of the overall study and its limitations: Blood repertoire dynamics were not followed beyond 4 weeks after treatment. In blood, the top tumor clonotypes increased from baseline to 2 weeks after radiation and then shrank by 4 weeks, which suggests a temporary expansion of tumor-resident clones. No pretreatment tumor biopsies were available, so the baseline intratumoral presence of clonotypes could not be determined. With a single-armed trial design, the study had no way to address how radiation dose or scheduling affects the TCR repertoire.

This specimen was blood, taken from a patient whose treatment included radiotherapy and nephrectomy. This receptor was taken from a woman aged 50 to 60 with renal cell carcinoma. The chain is encoded by TRBV21-1 joined to TRBJ2-7; the table's D call of TRBD2 was not tested on the DNA. TRBV21-1 is assigned pseudogene status. The CDR3 reads as follows: CASSNCPRLVHEQYF. The DNA sequence is as follows: TGTGCCAGCAGCAATTGCCCTCGGTTAGTCCACGAGCAGTACTTC.